Listed below are T cell receptor beta chains from one sample, sequenced in a study of cytomegalovirus exposure and HLA in healthy donors. The data were produced by immunoSEQ multiplex PCR, yet TCRdb's version contains in-frame clones alone and is incomplete. Of 100,000 or so clones in the sample, 62% were seen once. The material sequenced was PBMCs. Source of these receptors: a woman aged 30 to 39 in good health and CMV-seropositive. Both conserved end residues are part of each CDR3. D genes are given only for firm matches. Some rows mark clone size as missing; the rest say once, few, many or name a class of expanded clone.

size,V,J,D,CDR3,DNA
NA,TRBV6-1,TRBJ2-1,NA,CASSEAPQRQIIF,TGTGCCAGCAGTGAAGCCCCTCAGCGGCAAATCATCTTC
NA,TRBV29-1,TRBJ1-2,NA,CSVPRGGTNYGYTF,TGCAGCGTTCCCAGAGGCGGAACTAACTATGGCTACACCTTC
NA,TRBV5-4,TRBJ1-1,NA,CASSLGPLNTEAFF,TGTGCCAGCAGCTTGGGGCCTCTGAACACTGAAGCTTTCTTT
few,TRBV6-5,TRBJ2-1,NA,CASSYYGNYNEQFF,TGTGCCAGCAGTTACTACGGGAACTACAATGAGCAGTTCTTC
NA,TRBV12-5,TRBJ2-3,NA,CASGLVLGGATDTQYF,TGTGCTAGTGGTTTGGTACTAGGCGGGGCGACAGATACGCAGTATTTT
NA,TRBV6-4,TRBJ1-6,TRBD1,CASDGQVYGSPLHF,TGTGCCAGCGACGGACAGGTGTACGGTTCACCCCTCCACTTT
NA,TRBV7-9,TRBJ1-1,NA,CASSRNRNTEAFF,TGTGCCAGCAGCCGAAACAGGAACACTGAAGCTTTCTTT
NA,TRBV29-1,TRBJ1-2,TRBD1,CSVLTPGQVGGYTF,TGCAGCGTTCTAACCCCGGGACAGGTGGGTGGCTACACCTTC
few,TRBV11-2,TRBJ1-2,NA,CASSLETGNDGYTF,TGTGCCAGCAGCTTAGAGACGGGTAATGATGGCTACACCTTC
NA,TRBV18,TRBJ2-2,NA,CASSPRQSGELFF,TGTGCCAGCTCACCACGGCAATCCGGGGAGCTGTTTTTT
NA,TRBV30,TRBJ2-7,TRBD1,CAWRQGRPYEQYF,TGTGCCTGGAGACAGGGGCGGCCCTACGAGCAGTACTTC
NA,TRBV5-8,TRBJ1-1,NA,CASSLTGFMNTEAFF,TGTGCCAGCAGCTTAACCGGGTTTATGAACACTGAAGCTTTCTTT
few,TRBV4-1,TRBJ2-2,NA,CASSRRQGNGELFF,TGCGCCAGCAGCCGGCGCCAGGGTAACGGGGAGCTGTTTTTT
few,TRBV18,TRBJ2-7,NA,CASSPSSIRGYEQYF,TGTGCCAGCTCACCCAGTTCCATTAGGGGGTACGAGCAGTACTTC
NA,TRBV6-1,TRBJ2-7,NA,CASSETGRGPYEQYF,TGTGCCAGCAGTGAGACAGGTCGTGGTCCCTACGAGCAGTACTTC
NA,TRBV11-2,TRBJ1-2,TRBD1,CASNDDRGGHYGYTF,TGTGCCAGCAACGACGACAGGGGCGGGCACTATGGCTACACCTTC
NA,TRBV7-9,TRBJ1-2,TRBD1,CASSSRTGGGDGYTF,TGTGCCAGCAGCTCTAGGACAGGGGGCGGCGATGGCTACACCTTC
few,TRBV15,TRBJ1-2,NA,CATSRPLTGLYGYTF,TGTGCCACCAGCAGACCCCTAACAGGGCTGTATGGCTACACCTTC
NA,TRBV7-3,TRBJ2-7,NA,CASSPGTAGEQYF,TGTGCCAGCAGCCCAGGGACTGCCGGCGAGCAGTACTTC
NA,TRBV4-2,TRBJ2-2,TRBD1,CASSQGQGNTGELFF,TGTGCCAGCAGCCAAGGACAGGGCAACACCGGGGAGCTGTTTTTT
once,TRBV2,TRBJ2-7,TRBD1,CASSDGQGVNEQYF,TGTGCCAGCAGTGATGGGCAGGGGGTGAACGAGCAGTACTTC
NA,TRBV19,TRBJ1-1,NA,CASAQGWTEAFF,TGTGCCAGTGCTCAGGGGTGGACTGAAGCTTTCTTT
NA,TRBV6-1,TRBJ2-3,TRBD2,CASSESWAGGVDTQYF,TGTGCCAGCAGTGAAAGTTGGGCGGGGGGCGTGGATACGCAGTATTTT
NA,TRBV15,TRBJ1-2,TRBD1,CATSRTQGASGYTF,TGTGCCACCAGCAGAACACAGGGGGCCTCTGGCTACACCTTC
NA,TRBV7-9,TRBJ1-5,NA,CASSAGTDNQPQHF,TGTGCCAGCAGCGCCGGGACTGACAATCAGCCCCAGCATTTT
NA,TRBV7-2,TRBJ2-3,TRBD2,CASSPQAGGGTDTQYF,TGTGCCAGCAGTCCCCAAGCGGGGGGCGGCACAGATACGCAGTATTTT
NA,TRBV28,TRBJ1-2,NA,CASSSSPHGYTF,TGTGCCAGCAGTTCCTCCCCTCATGGCTACACCTTC
NA,TRBV29-1,TRBJ2-3,TRBD2,CSVEDWTSEISTDTQYF,TGCAGCGTTGAAGACTGGACTAGCGAAATTAGCACAGATACGCAGTATTTT
NA,TRBV19,TRBJ2-2,NA,CASSIGLNTGELFF,TGTGCCAGTAGTATAGGGCTGAACACCGGGGAGCTGTTTTTT
NA,TRBV5-1,TRBJ1-5,NA,CASSLGGGGVDQPQHF,TGCGCCAGCAGCTTGGGCGGTGGAGGGGTCGATCAGCCCCAGCATTTT
NA,TRBV12-5,TRBJ1-4,NA,CASGLGDRRGATNEKLFF,TGTGCTAGTGGTTTGGGAGACCGGAGGGGAGCAACTAATGAAAAACTGTTTTTT
NA,TRBV6-1,TRBJ1-6,NA,CASREGAGSTPLHF,TGTGCCAGCAGGGAGGGCGCGGGCAGCACACCCCTCCACTTT
NA,TRBV7-3,TRBJ2-1,NA,CASSLIPGAPYNEQFF,TGTGCCAGCAGCTTAATCCCAGGGGCCCCCTACAATGAGCAGTTCTTC
few,TRBV10-2,TRBJ1-1,TRBD1,CASSGAFTGDRQNTEAFF,TGCGCCAGCAGTGGGGCCTTTACAGGGGACAGGCAGAACACTGAAGCTTTCTTT
NA,TRBV7-9,TRBJ1-2,NA,CASSLKERDTF,TGTGCCAGCAGCTTAAAGGAGCGAGACACCTTC
few,TRBV2,TRBJ1-1,TRBD1,CASTVDRGYTEAFF,TGTGCCAGCACCGTAGACAGGGGGTACACTGAAGCTTTCTTT
NA,TRBV5-1,TRBJ2-2,NA,CASSLGSGLRGTGELFF,TGCGCCAGCAGCTTGGGTTCTGGGTTGCGCGGCACCGGGGAGCTGTTTTTT
NA,TRBV2,TRBJ2-7,TRBD2,CASSSGLAMVSYEQYF,TGTGCCAGCAGTTCGGGACTAGCAATGGTCTCCTACGAGCAGTACTTC
NA,TRBV5-1,TRBJ2-7,NA,CASSTQGYEQYF,TGCGCCAGCAGCACACAGGGTTACGAGCAGTACTTC
NA,TRBV5-1,TRBJ1-1,TRBD1,CASSLRLTGDTEAFF,TGCGCCAGCAGCCTACGACTGACAGGGGACACTGAAGCTTTCTTT
NA,TRBV18,TRBJ2-5,NA,CASSSQPLGGQETQYF,TGTGCCAGCTCATCGCAACCCCTAGGGGGCCAAGAGACCCAGTACTTC
NA,TRBV9,TRBJ2-5,TRBD2,CASSVVAGNQETQYF,TGTGCCAGCAGCGTAGTAGCGGGGAATCAAGAGACCCAGTACTTC
NA,TRBV29-1,TRBJ2-3,TRBD2,CSTLTGGADTQYF,TGCAGCACACTAACGGGAGGGGCAGATACGCAGTATTTT
few,TRBV11-3,TRBJ2-3,NA,CASTKRGGISTDTQYF,TGTGCCAGCACCAAAAGGGGGGGGATTAGCACAGATACGCAGTATTTT
once,TRBV6-5,TRBJ1-2,TRBD1,CATAQGASYGYTF,TGTGCCACGGCACAGGGGGCGAGCTATGGCTACACCTTC
few,TRBV2,TRBJ1-1,NA,CASSGEVAEAFF,TGTGCCAGCAGTGGGGAGGTCGCTGAAGCTTTCTTT
NA,TRBV19,TRBJ2-7,TRBD1,CASSWAKQGYEQYF,TGTGCCAGTAGTTGGGCCAAACAGGGGTACGAGCAGTACTTC
NA,TRBV13,TRBJ2-7,NA,CASSSQGSSYEQYF,TGTGCCAGCAGCTCCCAGGGCAGCTCCTACGAGCAGTACTTC
few,TRBV5-4,TRBJ2-3,NA,CASTIKGIGTDTQYF,TGTGCCAGCACTATTAAGGGGATTGGGACAGATACGCAGTATTTT
few,TRBV7-9,TRBJ2-7,TRBD1,CASREGTGPFYEQYF,TGTGCCAGCAGGGAAGGGACAGGACCTTTTTACGAGCAGTACTTC